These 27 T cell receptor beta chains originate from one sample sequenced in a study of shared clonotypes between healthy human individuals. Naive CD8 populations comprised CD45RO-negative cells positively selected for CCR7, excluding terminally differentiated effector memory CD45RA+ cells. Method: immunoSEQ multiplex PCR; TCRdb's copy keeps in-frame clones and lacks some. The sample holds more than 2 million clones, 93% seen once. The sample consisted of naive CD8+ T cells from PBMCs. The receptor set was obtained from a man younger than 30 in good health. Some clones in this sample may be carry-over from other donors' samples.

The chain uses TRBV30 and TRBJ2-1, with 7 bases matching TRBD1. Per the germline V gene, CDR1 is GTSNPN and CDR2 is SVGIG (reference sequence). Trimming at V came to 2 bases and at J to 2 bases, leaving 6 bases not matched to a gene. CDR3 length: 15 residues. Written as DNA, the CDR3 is TGTGCCTGGAGTTCAGGGGGAGCCCCCTACAATGAGCAGTTCTTC. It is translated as CAWSSGGAPYNEQFF. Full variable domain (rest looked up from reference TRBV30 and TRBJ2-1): SQTIHQWPATLVQPVGSPLSLECTVEGTSNPNLYWYRQAAGRGLQLLFYSVGIGQISSEVPQNLSASRPQDRQFILSSKKLLLSDSGFYLCAWSSGGAPYNEQFFGPGTRLTVL.

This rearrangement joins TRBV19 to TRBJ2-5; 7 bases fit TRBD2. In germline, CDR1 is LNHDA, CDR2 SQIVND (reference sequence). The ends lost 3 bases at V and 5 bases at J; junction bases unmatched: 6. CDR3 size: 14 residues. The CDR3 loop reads CASSIDGRLETQYF. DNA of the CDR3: TGTGCCAGTAGTATCGACGGGAGGCTCGAGACCCAGTACTTC. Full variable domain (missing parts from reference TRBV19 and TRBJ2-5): DGGITQSPKYLFRKEGQNVTLSCEQNLNHDAMYWYRQDPGQGLRLIYYSQIVNDFQKGDIAEGYSVSREKKESFPLTVTSAQKNPTAFYLCASSIDGRLETQYFGPGTRLLVL.

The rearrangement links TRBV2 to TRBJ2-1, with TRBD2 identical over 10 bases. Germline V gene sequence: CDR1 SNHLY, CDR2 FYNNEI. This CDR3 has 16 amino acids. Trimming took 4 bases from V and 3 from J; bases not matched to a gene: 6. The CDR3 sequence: CASSGASGSIYNEQFF. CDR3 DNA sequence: TGTGCCAGCAGTGGTGCTAGCGGGAGTATCTACAATGAGCAGTTCTTC.

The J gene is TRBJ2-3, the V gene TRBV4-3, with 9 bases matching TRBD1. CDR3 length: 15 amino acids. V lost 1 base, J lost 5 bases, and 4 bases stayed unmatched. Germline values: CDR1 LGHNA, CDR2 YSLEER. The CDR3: CASSQVTGGKDTQYF. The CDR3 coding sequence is TGCGCCAGCAGCCAAGTCACAGGGGGCAAAGATACGCAGTATTTT.

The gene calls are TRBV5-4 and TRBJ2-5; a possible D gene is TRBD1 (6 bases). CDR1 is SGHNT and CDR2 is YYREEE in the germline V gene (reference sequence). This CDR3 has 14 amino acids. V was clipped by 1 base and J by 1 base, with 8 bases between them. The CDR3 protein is CASSLRTVQETQYF. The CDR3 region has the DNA TGTGCCAGCAGCTTGAGGACAGTCCAAGAGACCCAGTACTTC.

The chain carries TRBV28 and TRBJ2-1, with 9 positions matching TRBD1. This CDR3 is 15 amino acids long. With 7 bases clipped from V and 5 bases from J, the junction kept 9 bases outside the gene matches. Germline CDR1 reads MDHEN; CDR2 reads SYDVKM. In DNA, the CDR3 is TGTGCCAGCATTGGGGACAGGGAGGAGGACAATGAGCAGTTCTTC. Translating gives CASIGDREEDNEQFF.

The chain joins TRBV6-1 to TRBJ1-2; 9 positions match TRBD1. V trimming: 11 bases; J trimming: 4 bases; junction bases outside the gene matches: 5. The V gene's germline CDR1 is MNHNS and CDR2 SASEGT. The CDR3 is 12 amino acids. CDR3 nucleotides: TGTGCCGGGGGGGACAGGGTCTATGGCTACACCTTC. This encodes CAGGDRVYGYTF.

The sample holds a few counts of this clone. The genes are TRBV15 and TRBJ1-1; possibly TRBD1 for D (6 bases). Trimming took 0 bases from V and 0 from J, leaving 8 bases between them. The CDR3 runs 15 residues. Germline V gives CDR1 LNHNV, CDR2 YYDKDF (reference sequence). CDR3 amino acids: CATSREHRVNTEAFF. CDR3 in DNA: TGTGCCACCAGCAGAGAGCACAGGGTGAACACTGAAGCTTTCTTT. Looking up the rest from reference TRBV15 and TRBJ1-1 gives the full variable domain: DAMVIQNPRYQVTQFGKPVTLSCSQTLNHNVMYWYQQKSSQAPKLLFHYYDKDFNNEADTPDNFQSRRPNTSFCFLDIRSPGLGDTAMYLCATSREHRVNTEAFFGQGTRLTVV.

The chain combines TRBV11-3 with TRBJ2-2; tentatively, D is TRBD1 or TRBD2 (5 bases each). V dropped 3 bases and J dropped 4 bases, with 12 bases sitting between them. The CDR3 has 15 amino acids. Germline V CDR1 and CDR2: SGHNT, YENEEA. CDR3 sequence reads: CASSFSRGSTGELFF. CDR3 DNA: TGTGCCAGCAGCTTCTCGAGGGGCAGCACCGGGGAGCTGTTTTTT. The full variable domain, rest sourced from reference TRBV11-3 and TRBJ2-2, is EAGVVQSPRYKIIEKKQPVAFWCNPISGHNTLYWYLQNLGQGPELLIRYENEEAVDDSQLPKDRFSAERLKGVDSTLKIQPAELGDSAVYLCASSFSRGSTGELFFGEGSRLTVL.

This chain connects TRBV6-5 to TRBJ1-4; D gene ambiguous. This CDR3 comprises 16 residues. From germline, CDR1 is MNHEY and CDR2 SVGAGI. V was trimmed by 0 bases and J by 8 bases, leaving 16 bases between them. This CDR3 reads CASSYSGGSFGEKLFF. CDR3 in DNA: TGTGCCAGCAGTTACTCTGGTGGCAGCTTCGGCGAAAAACTGTTTTTT.

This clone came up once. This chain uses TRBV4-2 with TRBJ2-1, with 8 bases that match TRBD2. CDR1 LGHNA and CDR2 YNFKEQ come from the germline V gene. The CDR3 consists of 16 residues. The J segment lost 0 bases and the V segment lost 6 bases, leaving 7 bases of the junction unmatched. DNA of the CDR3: TGTGCCAGCAGGCGACTAGCGACTAGCTCCTACAATGAGCAGTTCTTC. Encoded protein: CASRRLATSSYNEQFF.

The CDR3 sequence: CASSPMGGVADGYTF. The CDR3 nucleotides are TGTGCCAGCAGCCCCATGGGAGGGGTTGCAGATGGCTACACCTTC. The rearrangement joins TRBV9 to TRBJ1-2, with a tentative D call TRBD1 (5 bases). Trimming left V 4 bases short and J 6 bases short, with 19 bases between. The CDR3 has 15 residues. Germline lookup yields CDR1 SGDLS and CDR2 YYNGEE.

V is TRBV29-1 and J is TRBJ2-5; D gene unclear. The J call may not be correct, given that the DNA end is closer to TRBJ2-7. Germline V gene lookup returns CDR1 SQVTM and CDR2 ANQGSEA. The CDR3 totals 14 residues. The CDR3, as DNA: TGCAGCGCCGTGTATGGTGATGAGAGGAACGAGCAGTACTTC. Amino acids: CSAVYGDERNEQYF.

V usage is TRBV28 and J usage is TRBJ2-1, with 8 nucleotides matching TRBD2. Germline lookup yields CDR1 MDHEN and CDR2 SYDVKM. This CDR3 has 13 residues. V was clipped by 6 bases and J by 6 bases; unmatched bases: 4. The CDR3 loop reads CASSTGGGNEQFF. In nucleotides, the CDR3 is TGTGCCAGCAGCACGGGGGGGGGCAATGAGCAGTTCTTC.

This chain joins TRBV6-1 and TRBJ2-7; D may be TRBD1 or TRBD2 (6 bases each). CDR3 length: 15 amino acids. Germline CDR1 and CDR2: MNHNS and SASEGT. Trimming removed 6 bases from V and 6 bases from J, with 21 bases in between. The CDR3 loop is CASSLRGERGFEQYF. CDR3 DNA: TGTGCCAGCAGCCTTAGGGGGGAGCGTGGGTTCGAGCAGTACTTC.

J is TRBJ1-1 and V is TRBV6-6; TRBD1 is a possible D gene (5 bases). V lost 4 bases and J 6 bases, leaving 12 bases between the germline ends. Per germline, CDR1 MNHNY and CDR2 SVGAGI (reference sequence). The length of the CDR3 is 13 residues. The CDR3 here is CASSFQGIAEAFF. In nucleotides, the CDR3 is TGTGCCAGCAGTTTTCAGGGAATCGCTGAAGCTTTCTTT.

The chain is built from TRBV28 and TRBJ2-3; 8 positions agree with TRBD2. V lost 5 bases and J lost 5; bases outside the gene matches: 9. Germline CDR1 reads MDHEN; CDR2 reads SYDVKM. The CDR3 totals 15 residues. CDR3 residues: CASSPLAGRGDTQYF. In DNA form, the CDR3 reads TGTGCCAGCAGTCCATTAGCGGGGAGAGGAGATACGCAGTATTTT.

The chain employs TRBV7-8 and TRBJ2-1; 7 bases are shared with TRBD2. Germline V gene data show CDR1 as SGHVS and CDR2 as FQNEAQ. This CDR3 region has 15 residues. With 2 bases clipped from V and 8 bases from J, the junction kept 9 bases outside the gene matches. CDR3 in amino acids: CASSLTSGMFDEQFF. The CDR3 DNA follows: TGTGCCAGCAGCTTAACGAGCGGGATGTTCGATGAGCAGTTCTTC.

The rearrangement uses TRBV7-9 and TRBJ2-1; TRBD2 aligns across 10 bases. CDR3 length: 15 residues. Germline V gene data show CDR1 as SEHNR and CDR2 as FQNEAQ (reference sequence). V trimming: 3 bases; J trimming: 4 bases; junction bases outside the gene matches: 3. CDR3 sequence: CASSFSGGIYNEQFF. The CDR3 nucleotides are TGTGCCAGCAGCTTTAGCGGGGGGATTTACAATGAGCAGTTCTTC. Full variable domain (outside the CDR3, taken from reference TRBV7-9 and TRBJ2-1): DTGVSQNPRHKITKRGQNVTFRCDPISEHNRLYWYRQTLGQGPEFLTYFQNEAQLEKSRLLSDRFSAERPKGSFSTLEIQRTEQGDSAMYLCASSFSGGIYNEQFFGPGTRLTVL.

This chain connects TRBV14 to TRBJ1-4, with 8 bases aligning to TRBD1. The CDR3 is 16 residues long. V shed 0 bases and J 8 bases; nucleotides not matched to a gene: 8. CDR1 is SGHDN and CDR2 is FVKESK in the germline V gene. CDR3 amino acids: CASSQDPDRGREKLFF. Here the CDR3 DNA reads TGTGCCAGCAGCCAAGATCCCGACAGGGGACGAGAAAAACTGTTTTTT.

CDR3 residues: CASSFIVQGGSGQWYF. CDR3 nucleotide sequence: TGTGCCAGCAGCTTCATCGTTCAGGGTGGTAGCGGGCAATGGTACTTC. The V gene is TRBV5-4, the J gene TRBJ2-7, with 7 nucleotides matching TRBD2. Germline V gene lookup returns CDR1 SGHNT and CDR2 YYREEE (reference sequence). Trimming at V came to 2 bases and at J to 12 bases, leaving 20 bases not matched to a gene. The CDR3 totals 16 residues.

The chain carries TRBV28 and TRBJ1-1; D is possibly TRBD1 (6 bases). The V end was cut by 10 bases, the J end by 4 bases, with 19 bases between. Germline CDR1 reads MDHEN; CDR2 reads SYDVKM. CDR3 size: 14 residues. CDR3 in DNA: TGTGCCATCACCGGGGGGGGGCCGAGCACTGAAGCTTTCTTT. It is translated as CAITGGGPSTEAFF.

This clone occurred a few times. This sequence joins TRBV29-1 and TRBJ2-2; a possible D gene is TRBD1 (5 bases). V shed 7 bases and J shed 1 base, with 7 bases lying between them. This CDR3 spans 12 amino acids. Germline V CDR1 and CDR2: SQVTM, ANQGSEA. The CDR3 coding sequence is TGCAGCGCTACAGGGAACACCGGGGAGCTGTTTTTT. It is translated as CSATGNTGELFF.

DNA for the CDR3: TGCGCCAGCAGCCCCCGGGACGGATACACAGATACGCAGTATTTT. The encoded protein is CASSPRDGYTDTQYF. The chain joins TRBV4-1 to TRBJ2-3; either TRBD1 or TRBD2 may supply D (5 bases each). Germline-derived CDR1 and CDR2 are MGHRA and YSYEKL. Trimming cost V 4 bases and J 2 bases, with 13 bases left between them. This CDR3 has 15 amino acids.

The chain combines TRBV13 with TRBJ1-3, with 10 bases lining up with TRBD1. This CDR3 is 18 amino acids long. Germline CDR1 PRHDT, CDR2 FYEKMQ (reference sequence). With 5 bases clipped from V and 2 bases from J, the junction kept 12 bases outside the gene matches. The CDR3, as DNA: TGTGCCAGCAGCCAACTGGGGGGGACAGGGGCGGCTGGAAACACCATATATTTT. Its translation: CASSQLGGTGAAGNTIYF.

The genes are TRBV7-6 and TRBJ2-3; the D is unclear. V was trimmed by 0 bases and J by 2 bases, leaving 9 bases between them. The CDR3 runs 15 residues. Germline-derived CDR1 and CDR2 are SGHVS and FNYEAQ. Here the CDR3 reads CASSLAWRLTDTQYF. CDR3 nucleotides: TGTGCCAGCAGCTTAGCGTGGCGTCTCACAGATACGCAGTATTTT.

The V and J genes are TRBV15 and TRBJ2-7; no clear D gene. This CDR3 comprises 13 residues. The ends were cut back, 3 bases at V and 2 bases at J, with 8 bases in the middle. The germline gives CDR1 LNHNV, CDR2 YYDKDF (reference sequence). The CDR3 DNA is TGTGCCACCAGCAGTCGACCCGCCTACGAGCAGTACTTC. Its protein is CATSSRPAYEQYF.